This T cell receptor (beta chain) was found in a study of blood T cell repertoires in COVID-19. Study as a whole: T cells, B-cell-depleted T cells, or PBMCs supplied cDNA or gDNA.

Sequencing was performed with immunoSEQ multiplex PCR; in TCRdb, only in-frame clones are kept and a portion is missing. The sample lists about 230,000 clones, approximately 80% occurring once. The clonotype originates from a woman aged 50 to 60 with acute or convalescent COVID-19. Sequenced sample: peripheral blood.

CDR3 loop: CASSVARHSTDTQYF. The DNA for the CDR3 is TGTGCCAGCAGCGTAGCAAGACATAGCACAGATACGCAGTATTTT. The rearrangement links TRBV9 to TRBJ2-3, with D unclear. Trimming removed 0 bases at V and 0 bases at J, with 8 bases between. CDR3 length equals 15 residues. Germline CDR1 SGDLS, CDR2 YYNGEE. Based on the CDR3 plus reference TRBV9 and TRBJ2-3, the full variable domain is DSGVTQTPKHLITATGQRVTLRCSPRSGDLSVYWYQQSLDQGLQFLIQYYNGEERAKGNILERFSAQQFPDLHSELNLSSLELGDSALYFCASSVARHSTDTQYFGPGTRLTVL.